The 26 T cell receptor beta chains given below trace back to one sample, sequenced in a study of blood T cell repertoires in COVID-19. TCRdb keeps only in-frame clones here, not all; method: immunoSEQ multiplex PCR. Of approximately 72,000 clones listed, 85% to 90% are singletons. Sequences were obtained from peripheral blood. These receptors originate from a woman aged 80 or older with active or convalescent COVID-19.

The gene calls are TRBV19 and TRBJ2-1; weak D call: TRBD2 (6 bases). The CDR3 length is 15 residues. Germline V lookup: CDR1 LNHDA, CDR2 SQIVND (reference sequence). V dropped 3 bases and J dropped 2 bases, with 11 bases sitting between them. The CDR3 here is CASSMVAGTYNEQFF. In nucleotides, the CDR3 is TGTGCCAGTAGTATGGTTGCGGGGACCTACAATGAGCAGTTCTTC.

The chain's CDR3 is CAISMDIEQFF. The CDR3 nucleotides are TGTGCCATCTCCATGGACATTGAGCAGTTCTTC. The gene calls are TRBV10-3 and TRBJ2-1, with a weak D call TRBD1 (5 bases). This CDR3 has 11 amino acids. Germline CDR1 reads ENHRY; CDR2 reads SYGVKD. V was shortened by 8 bases and J by 9 bases, with 11 bases between the two germline ends.

This clone has just a few counts. The rearrangement joins TRBV12-5 to TRBJ1-5, with TRBD1 matching 7 bases. V was clipped by 2 bases and J by 3 bases; unmatched bases: 4. The CDR3 sequence is 15 residues long. Germline V gives CDR1 LGHNT, CDR2 FRNRAP. CDR3 coding DNA: TGTGCTAGTGGTTTGAAAACAGGGGTCAATCAGCCCCAGCATTTT. It yields the protein CASGLKTGVNQPQHF. Drawing the rest from reference TRBV12-5 and TRBJ1-5, the complete variable domain is DARVTQTPRHKVTEMGQEVTMRCQPILGHNTVFWYRQTMMQGLELLAYFRNRAPLDDSGMPKDRFSAEMPDATLATLKIQPSEPRDSAVYFCASGLKTGVNQPQHFGDGTRLSIL.

The rearrangement uses TRBV25-1 and TRBJ1-6, with D unresolved. CDR1 and CDR2 (germline): MGHDK, SYGVNS. The CDR3 totals 14 residues. The germline V and J ends were trimmed by 4 bases and 7 bases, with 11 bases remaining between them. The CDR3 DNA reads as TGTGCCAGCAGTGTGGGCCTCCTAAATTCACCCCTCCACTTT. Encoded protein: CASSVGLLNSPLHF. The full variable domain, rest sourced from reference TRBV25-1 and TRBJ1-6, is EADIYQTPRYLVIGTGKKITLECSQTMGHDKMYWYQQDPGMELHLIHYSYGVNSTEKGDLSSESTVSRIRTEHFPLTLESARPSHTSQYLCASSVGLLNSPLHFGNGTRLTVT.

The chain is built from TRBV28 and TRBJ2-7; 8 bases map to TRBD1. In germline, CDR1 is MDHEN, CDR2 SYDVKM. The CDR3 sequence is 14 residues long. V was clipped by 2 bases and J by 3 bases; unmatched bases: 3. DNA for the CDR3: TGTGCCAGCAGTTTACAGGGGGCTGGCTACGAGCAGTACTTC. This codes for CASSLQGAGYEQYF.

The rearrangement joins TRBV24-1 to TRBJ2-5, with D uncertain. This CDR3 is built from 15 residues. Germline V lookup: CDR1 KGHDR, CDR2 SFDVKD. V lost 0 bases to trimming and J lost 4 bases, with 11 bases between them. This chain's CDR3 is CATSDLAWRPETQYF. The CDR3 nucleotides are TGTGCCACCAGTGATTTGGCTTGGAGACCAGAGACCCAGTACTTC.

The chain uses TRBV25-1 and TRBJ2-7; 9 bases line up with TRBD1. Germline-derived CDR1 and CDR2 are MGHDK and SYGVNS. V trimming: 4 bases; J trimming: 7 bases; junction bases outside the gene matches: 8. The CDR3 loop spans 14 amino acids. The CDR3 region is CASSAQQGAGEQYF. The CDR3 bases are TGTGCCAGCAGTGCTCAACAGGGGGCGGGGGAGCAGTACTTC.

This chain links TRBV18 with TRBJ2-5, with D unclear. Germline V gene lookup returns CDR1 KGHSH and CDR2 LQKENI. V was cut by 1 base and J by 5 bases, with 5 bases left in between. The CDR3 loop spans 12 amino acids. The CDR3 is CASSPRAETQYF. CDR3 nucleotide sequence: TGTGCCAGCTCACCACGGGCCGAGACCCAGTACTTC.

The chain recombines TRBV12-5 with TRBJ1-5; 7 nucleotides align to TRBD1. The CDR3 extends over 17 amino acids. The V and J ends lost 2 bases and 0 bases, in that order; junction bases with no gene match: 7. Per the germline V gene, CDR1 is LGHNT and CDR2 is FRNRAP. CDR3 loop: CASGLSGTAYSNQPQHF. The CDR3 region has the DNA TGTGCTAGTGGTTTGTCCGGGACAGCATATAGCAATCAGCCCCAGCATTTT.

The V gene is TRBV19, the J gene TRBJ2-2; TRBD1 aligns across 7 bases. Germline trimming cut 3 bases from V and 2 bases from J; bases unmatched to any gene: 6. This CDR3 has 16 residues. Germline V gene lookup returns CDR1 LNHDA and CDR2 SQIVND (reference sequence). The CDR3: CASSIPGTENTGELFF. The CDR3 DNA reads as TGTGCCAGTAGTATCCCTGGGACAGAAAACACCGGGGAGCTGTTTTTT.

This rearrangement joins TRBV11-2 to TRBJ2-3; D unresolved. This CDR3 has 12 residues. CDR1 and CDR2 (germline): SGHAT, FQNNGV. V was pared by 1 base and J by 6 bases, with 5 bases between. The CDR3 region is CASSLVPDTQYF. The CDR3 DNA sequence: TGTGCCAGCAGCTTAGTCCCGGATACGCAGTATTTT.

This clone showed up just once. The V and J genes are TRBV18 and TRBJ2-3; 9 nucleotides agree with TRBD1. The CDR3 spans 13 residues. Germline CDR1 KGHSH, CDR2 LQKENI. V was pared by 7 bases and J by 3 bases, with 2 bases of the junction left unmatched. CDR3 protein: CASYGTGTDTQYF. CDR3 DNA: TGTGCCAGCTACGGGACAGGGACAGATACGCAGTATTTT.

The V gene is TRBV7-2, the J gene TRBJ2-2; 7 bases are shared with TRBD1. Germline loops: CDR1 SGHTA, CDR2 FQGNSA. V shed 5 bases and J 2 bases; nucleotides not matched to a gene: 11. CDR3 length: 17 amino acids. The chain's CDR3 is CASSLTLRGLNTGELFF. For the CDR3, the DNA is TGTGCCAGCAGCCTCACCCTGAGGGGGCTCAACACCGGGGAGCTGTTTTTT.

The chain's CDR3 is CASSPSTEKGYGYTF. CDR3 nucleotide sequence: TGCGCCAGCAGCCCATCGACAGAAAAGGGGTATGGCTACACCTTC. The chain uses TRBV4-1 and TRBJ1-2, with a possible D match to TRBD1 (5 bases). The CDR3 sequence is 15 residues long. Trimming took 4 bases from V and 5 from J, leaving 17 bases between them. The germline V gene has CDR1 MGHRA and CDR2 YSYEKL.

This sequence joins TRBV2 and TRBJ2-2; possibly TRBD2 for D (6 bases). Germline CDR1 SNHLY, CDR2 FYNNEI. There are 14 residues in the CDR3. V was pared by 6 bases and J by 5 bases, with 13 bases between. The CDR3 DNA follows: TGTGCCAGCAGGGGACTGCGACGGACCGGGGAGCTGTTTTTT. Its translation is CASRGLRRTGELFF.

The chain links TRBV4-3 to TRBJ1-1; possibly TRBD1 for D (6 bases). The V end was cut by 0 bases, the J end by 7 bases, with 12 bases between. Germline CDR1 is LGHNA and CDR2 is YSLEER. CDR3 size: 14 residues. The CDR3 sequence is CASSQDLGGSEAFF. CDR3 DNA: TGCGCCAGCAGCCAAGATCTAGGGGGTAGTGAAGCTTTCTTT.

V usage is TRBV7-9 and J usage is TRBJ2-3; the D is unclear. The V gene lost 5 bases and the J gene lost 0 bases, with 12 bases spanning the gap. The germline V gene has CDR1 SEHNR and CDR2 FQNEAQ (reference sequence). This CDR3 has 15 residues. The CDR3 region is CASSPLAVSTDTQYF. The CDR3 DNA follows: TGTGCCAGCAGCCCCCTGGCGGTGAGCACAGATACGCAGTATTTT.

The chain employs TRBV12-3 or TRBV12-4 and TRBJ1-2; D is uncertain. The length of the CDR3 is 13 residues. V was clipped by 1 base and J by 5 bases, with 8 bases between them. CDR3 protein: CASSLGAVYGYTF. CDR3 nucleotide sequence: TGTGCCAGCAGTTTAGGGGCAGTGTATGGCTACACCTTC.

The chain carries TRBV12-3 or TRBV12-4 and TRBJ2-7; tentatively, D is TRBD1 (6 bases). The length of the CDR3 is 12 residues. Trimming removed 6 bases at V and 8 bases at J, with 14 bases between. CDR3 sequence: CASRLSGDKQYF. The CDR3 DNA reads TGTGCCAGCAGGCTCTCTGGGGACAAGCAGTACTTC.

This clone has a single count. This chain connects TRBV18 to TRBJ2-7, with 7 positions matching TRBD1. Losses at the gene ends were 1 base for V and 7 bases for J; bases not matched to a gene: 4. CDR1 is KGHSH, CDR2 LQKENI, per germline. This CDR3 is 13 amino acids long. The DNA for the CDR3 is TGTGCCAGCTCACCACAGGGGGCGCAGGAGCAGTACTTC. This gives the protein CASSPQGAQEQYF.

The chain combines TRBV28 with TRBJ1-6, with TRBD1 matching 9 bases. The germline gives CDR1 MDHEN, CDR2 SYDVKM. J was trimmed by 1 base and V by 5 bases; bases with no gene match: 3. CDR3 length: 16 amino acids. CDR3 sequence: CASSTGGISYNSPLHF. The CDR3 DNA follows: TGTGCCAGCAGTACAGGGGGCATATCCTATAATTCACCCCTCCACTTT.

This clone was seen a handful of times. This sequence joins TRBV6-6 and TRBJ2-1, with 11 bases aligning to TRBD2. V shed 6 bases, J shed 3 bases, and the junction held 4 bases outside the gene matches. Germline CDR1 reads MNHNY; CDR2 reads SVGAGI (reference sequence). This CDR3 is 15 amino acids long. The CDR3: CASRQTSGVYNEQFF. The CDR3 region has the DNA TGTGCCAGCAGGCAGACTAGCGGGGTCTACAATGAGCAGTTCTTC.

This clone was seen a few times. This chain uses TRBV9 with TRBJ2-5; D gene unclear. This CDR3 is 14 amino acids long. The V gene's germline CDR1 is SGDLS and CDR2 YYNGEE. Trimming cost V 0 bases and J 5 bases, with 11 bases left between them. CDR3 nucleotide sequence: TGTGCCAGCAGCGTAGGGATTTTGCGGGAGACCCAGTACTTC. Its protein product is CASSVGILRETQYF. The full variable domain, with the rest looked up from reference TRBV9 and TRBJ2-5, is DSGVTQTPKHLITATGQRVTLRCSPRSGDLSVYWYQQSLDQGLQFLIQYYNGEERAKGNILERFSAQQFPDLHSELNLSSLELGDSALYFCASSVGILRETQYFGPGTRLLVL.

The DNA for the CDR3 is TGTGCCAGCAGCCCAGGGGGCGAAAAACTGTTTTTT. Encoded protein: CASSPGGEKLFF. J is TRBJ1-4 and V is TRBV12-3 or TRBV12-4, with 8 bases matching TRBD1. J gave up 8 bases and V 6 bases, and 2 bases lay outside the gene matches. CDR3 size: 12 residues.

This chain connects TRBV29-1 to TRBJ1-5; D not certain. Per the germline V gene, CDR1 is SQVTM and CDR2 is ANQGSEA. V was cut by 4 bases and J by 2 bases, with 15 bases left in between. There are 15 residues in the CDR3. The CDR3, as DNA: TGCAGCGTTGGGGTCGAGGGCGGGCGCAATCAGCCCCAGCATTTT. Its protein product is CSVGVEGGRNQPQHF.

V usage is TRBV4-1 and J usage is TRBJ1-4; D is possibly TRBD1 (5 bases). Germline CDR1 MGHRA, CDR2 YSYEKL. Trimming took 1 base from V and 4 from J, leaving 13 bases between them. This CDR3 contains 16 residues. In DNA, the CDR3 is TGCGCCAGCAGCCAAGCTCAAACAGGATATAATGAAAAACTGTTTTTT. This sequence encodes CASSQAQTGYNEKLFF.